This T cell receptor (beta chain) originates from a study of blood T cell repertoires in COVID-19. Study overall: Cohort 3 donors counted as recovered after two negative PCRs, clearance, or resolved symptoms.

CDR3 length: 12 residues. CDR1 is SGDLS and CDR2 is YYNGEE in the germline V gene. V was shortened by 3 bases and J by 6 bases, with 7 bases between the two germline ends. Sequencing used immunoSEQ multiplex PCR; TCRdb keeps in-frame clones, though not all of them. The table includes over 250,000 clones, more than 75% detected once. The study recruited people aged 18 to 89 years across approximately 24 US areas. Each participant's cohort was designated according to participant-reported clinical history. The receptor was derived from a woman aged 55-69 years in a cohort exposed to, infected with or recovered from COVID-19 (not recorded which). Sequenced: PBMCs or T cells enriched from blood (not recorded which). The V and J genes are TRBV9 and TRBJ2-1; D is perhaps TRBD1 (5 bases). The CDR3 DNA sequence: TGTGCCAGCAGCGAGACAGTCAATGAGCAGTTCTTC. Translation: CASSETVNEQFF.